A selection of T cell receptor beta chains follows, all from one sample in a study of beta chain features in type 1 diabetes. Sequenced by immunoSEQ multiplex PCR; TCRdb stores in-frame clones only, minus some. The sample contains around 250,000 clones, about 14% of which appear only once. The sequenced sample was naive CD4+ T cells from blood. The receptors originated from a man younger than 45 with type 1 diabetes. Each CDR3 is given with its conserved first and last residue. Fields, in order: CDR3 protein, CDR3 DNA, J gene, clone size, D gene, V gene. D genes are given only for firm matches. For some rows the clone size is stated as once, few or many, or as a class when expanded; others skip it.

CDR3 protein: CASSASAGASYNEQFF
CDR3 DNA: TGTGCCAGCAGTGCCTCGGCGGGGGCCTCCTACAATGAGCAGTTCTTC
J gene: TRBJ2-1
clone size: few
D gene: NA
V gene: TRBV6-1

CDR3 protein: CASSLVEAGELFF
CDR3 DNA: TGCGCCAGCAGCTTGGTAGAAGCCGGGGAGCTGTTTTTT
J gene: TRBJ2-2
clone size: NA
D gene: NA
V gene: TRBV5-1

CDR3 protein: CASSVKTSGGGNEQFF
CDR3 DNA: TGTGCCAGCAGTGTCAAGACTAGCGGGGGGGGGAATGAGCAGTTCTTC
J gene: TRBJ2-1
clone size: NA
D gene: TRBD2
V gene: TRBV6-1

CDR3 protein: CASSLTSGRSTDTQYF
CDR3 DNA: TGTGCCAGCAGCCTGACTAGCGGGAGGAGCACAGATACGCAGTATTTT
J gene: TRBJ2-3
clone size: few
D gene: TRBD2
V gene: TRBV7-9

CDR3 protein: CASSYRENTGELFF
CDR3 DNA: TGCGCCAGCAGCTACCGGGAGAACACCGGGGAGCTGTTTTTT
J gene: TRBJ2-2
clone size: few
D gene: NA
V gene: TRBV5-1

CDR3 protein: CASSITGQGAYEQYF
CDR3 DNA: TGTGCCAGTAGTATTACCGGACAGGGGGCCTACGAGCAGTACTTC
J gene: TRBJ2-7
clone size: few
D gene: TRBD1
V gene: TRBV19

CDR3 protein: CASSLSGGSYEQYF
CDR3 DNA: TGTGCCAGCAGCTTATCGGGGGGCTCCTACGAGCAGTACTTC
J gene: TRBJ2-7
clone size: NA
D gene: TRBD2
V gene: TRBV7-8

CDR3 protein: CASSQDRVVQYF
CDR3 DNA: TGTGCCAGCAGCCAAGATCGGGTAGTGCAGTACTTC
J gene: TRBJ2-7
clone size: few
D gene: NA
V gene: TRBV14

CDR3 protein: CASSPLIQAGQQTQYF
CDR3 DNA: TGTGCCAGCTCACCCTTGATTCAAGCGGGGCAGCAGACCCAGTACTTC
J gene: TRBJ2-5
clone size: NA
D gene: TRBD2
V gene: TRBV18

CDR3 protein: CASSRLMNTGELFF
CDR3 DNA: TGTGCCAGCAGCCGTTTAATGAACACCGGGGAGCTGTTTTTT
J gene: TRBJ2-2
clone size: few
D gene: NA
V gene: TRBV11-2

CDR3 protein: CASVPAGGHTQYF
CDR3 DNA: TGTGCCAGCGTCCCAGCGGGGGGCCATACGCAGTATTTT
J gene: TRBJ2-3
clone size: few
D gene: TRBD2
V gene: TRBV2

CDR3 protein: CASSLAGPAYEQYF
CDR3 DNA: TGTGCCAGCAGCCTCGCAGGGCCGGCCTACGAGCAGTACTTC
J gene: TRBJ2-7
clone size: few
D gene: NA
V gene: TRBV14

CDR3 protein: CASSPGLLNIQYF
CDR3 DNA: TGTGCCAGCAGCCCCGGACTCCTAAACATTCAGTACTTC
J gene: TRBJ2-4
clone size: few
D gene: NA
V gene: TRBV9

CDR3 protein: CASGQGLSGYTF
CDR3 DNA: TGTGCCAGCGGACAGGGTTTGAGTGGCTACACCTTC
J gene: TRBJ1-2
clone size: NA
D gene: TRBD1
V gene: TRBV5-6

CDR3 protein: CASSVDGVGSYEQYF
CDR3 DNA: TGTGCCAGCAGCGTAGATGGAGTTGGCTCCTACGAGCAGTACTTC
J gene: TRBJ2-7
clone size: few
D gene: NA
V gene: TRBV9

CDR3 protein: CASRSTGAYGYTF
CDR3 DNA: TGTGCCAGCAGATCGACAGGGGCTTACGGCTACACCTTC
J gene: TRBJ1-2
clone size: NA
D gene: TRBD1
V gene: TRBV11-2

CDR3 protein: CASSPRLNSGNTIYF
CDR3 DNA: TGTGCCAGTAGTCCCCGACTGAACTCTGGAAACACCATATATTTT
J gene: TRBJ1-3
clone size: few
D gene: NA
V gene: TRBV19

CDR3 protein: CASSPWTSGTDTQYF
CDR3 DNA: TGTGCCAGCAGCCCCTGGACTAGCGGCACAGATACGCAGTATTTT
J gene: TRBJ2-3
clone size: NA
D gene: TRBD2
V gene: TRBV11-2

CDR3 protein: CASSLKGTGTFF
CDR3 DNA: TGCGCCAGCAGCTTGAAAGGGACAGGAACTTTCTTT
J gene: TRBJ1-1
clone size: few
D gene: TRBD1
V gene: TRBV5-1

CDR3 protein: CASSRDTGSYEQYF
CDR3 DNA: TGTGCCAGCAGCCGGGACACGGGATCCTACGAGCAGTACTTC
J gene: TRBJ2-7
clone size: NA
D gene: NA
V gene: TRBV27

CDR3 protein: CASSQSGGWEAGGPSYFEQYF
CDR3 DNA: TGCGCCAGCAGTCAATCGGGGGGCTGGGAAGCGGGAGGGCCGTCCTACTTTGAGCAGTACTTC
J gene: TRBJ2-7
clone size: few
D gene: TRBD2
V gene: TRBV23-1

CDR3 protein: CAISGTPSTDTQYF
CDR3 DNA: TGTGCCATCAGCGGGACACCTAGCACAGATACGCAGTATTTT
J gene: TRBJ2-3
clone size: few
D gene: NA
V gene: TRBV10-3

CDR3 protein: CASSTTGINEQFF
CDR3 DNA: TGTGCCAGCAGCACGACAGGGATCAATGAGCAGTTCTTC
J gene: TRBJ2-1
clone size: NA
D gene: TRBD1
V gene: TRBV5-6

CDR3 protein: CASSLALGPQAEAFF
CDR3 DNA: TGTGCCAGCAGCTTGGCCTTGGGCCCACAGGCTGAAGCTTTCTTT
J gene: TRBJ1-1
clone size: few
D gene: NA
V gene: TRBV5-4

CDR3 protein: CASSSPVQTQYF
CDR3 DNA: TGTGCCAGCAGCTCCCCGGTCCAGACCCAGTACTTC
J gene: TRBJ2-5
clone size: few
D gene: NA
V gene: TRBV11-2

CDR3 protein: CASSSVRAGTSYEQYF
CDR3 DNA: TGTGCCAGCAGCTCTGTGCGAGCGGGGACCTCCTACGAGCAGTACTTC
J gene: TRBJ2-7
clone size: NA
D gene: TRBD2
V gene: TRBV11-2

CDR3 protein: CSVPRTRVTYNEQFF
CDR3 DNA: TGCAGCGTACCAAGGACTAGAGTTACCTACAATGAGCAGTTCTTC
J gene: TRBJ2-1
clone size: few
D gene: TRBD2
V gene: TRBV29-1

CDR3 protein: CASSLAGGQETQYF
CDR3 DNA: TGCGCCAGCAGCTTGGCTGGGGGCCAGGAGACCCAGTACTTC
J gene: TRBJ2-5
clone size: NA
D gene: NA
V gene: TRBV5-1

CDR3 protein: CASSQDPRNTGELFF
CDR3 DNA: TGTGCCAGCAGCCAAGATCCCCGGAACACCGGGGAGCTGTTTTTT
J gene: TRBJ2-2
clone size: NA
D gene: NA
V gene: TRBV4-2

CDR3 protein: CASSLGQVGPSYEQYF
CDR3 DNA: TGCGCCAGCAGCTTGGGACAGGTCGGCCCTTCCTACGAGCAGTACTTC
J gene: TRBJ2-7
clone size: NA
D gene: NA
V gene: TRBV5-1

CDR3 protein: CATKSGVGTDTQYF
CDR3 DNA: TGTGCGACCAAATCGGGGGTGGGCACAGATACGCAGTATTTT
J gene: TRBJ2-3
clone size: NA
D gene: NA
V gene: TRBV2

CDR3 protein: CASSPEYNEQFF
CDR3 DNA: TGCGCCAGCAGCCCAGAATACAATGAGCAGTTCTTC
J gene: TRBJ2-1
clone size: NA
D gene: NA
V gene: TRBV5-1

CDR3 protein: CASSSLAGGYTQYF
CDR3 DNA: TGTGCCAGCAGCTCCTTAGCGGGGGGCTATACGCAGTATTTT
J gene: TRBJ2-3
clone size: NA
D gene: TRBD2
V gene: TRBV11-2

CDR3 protein: CASSVISGNYNEQFF
CDR3 DNA: TGTGCCAGCAGCGTAATTAGCGGGAATTACAATGAGCAGTTCTTC
J gene: TRBJ2-1
clone size: few
D gene: TRBD2
V gene: TRBV9

CDR3 protein: CASSYLRQGDYEQYF
CDR3 DNA: TGTGCCAGCAGTTACCTTCGACAGGGGGACTACGAGCAGTACTTC
J gene: TRBJ2-7
clone size: few
D gene: TRBD1
V gene: TRBV6-5

CDR3 protein: CSVLLGETQYF
CDR3 DNA: TGCAGCGTTCTCCTCGGGGAGACCCAGTACTTC
J gene: TRBJ2-5
clone size: NA
D gene: NA
V gene: TRBV29-1

CDR3 protein: CASSYSTGQGYTF
CDR3 DNA: TGTGCCAGCAGTTACTCGACAGGGCAAGGCTACACCTTC
J gene: TRBJ1-2
clone size: NA
D gene: TRBD1
V gene: TRBV6-5

CDR3 protein: CASSPGTSGLEQYF
CDR3 DNA: TGTGCCAGCAGCCCCGGGACTAGCGGGCTCGAGCAGTACTTC
J gene: TRBJ2-7
clone size: NA
D gene: TRBD2
V gene: TRBV14

CDR3 protein: CASSFGDKGTQNYTF
CDR3 DNA: TGTGCCAGCAGCTTCGGTGATAAAGGGACACAAAACTACACCTTC
J gene: TRBJ1-2
clone size: few
D gene: NA
V gene: TRBV5-4

CDR3 protein: CASSFTFQANTGELFF
CDR3 DNA: TGTGCCAGCAGCTTTACCTTCCAGGCGAACACCGGGGAGCTGTTTTTT
J gene: TRBJ2-2
clone size: NA
D gene: NA
V gene: TRBV7-2

CDR3 protein: CASTFGGVNTEAFF
CDR3 DNA: TGTGCCAGCACCTTCGGGGGGGTAAACACTGAAGCTTTCTTT
J gene: TRBJ1-1
clone size: few
D gene: NA
V gene: TRBV6-1